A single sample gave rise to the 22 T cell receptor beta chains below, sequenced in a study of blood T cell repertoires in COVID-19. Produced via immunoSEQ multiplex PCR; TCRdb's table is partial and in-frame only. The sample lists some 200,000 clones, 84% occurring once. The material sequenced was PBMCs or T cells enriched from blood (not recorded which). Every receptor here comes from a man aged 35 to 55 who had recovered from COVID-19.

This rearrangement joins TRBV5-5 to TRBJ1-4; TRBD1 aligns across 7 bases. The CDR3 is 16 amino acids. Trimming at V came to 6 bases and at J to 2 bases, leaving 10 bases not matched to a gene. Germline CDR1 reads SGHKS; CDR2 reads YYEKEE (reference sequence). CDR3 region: CASTRQGGGTNEKLFF. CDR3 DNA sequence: TGTGCCAGCACGCGACAGGGAGGAGGGACTAATGAAAAACTGTTTTTT.

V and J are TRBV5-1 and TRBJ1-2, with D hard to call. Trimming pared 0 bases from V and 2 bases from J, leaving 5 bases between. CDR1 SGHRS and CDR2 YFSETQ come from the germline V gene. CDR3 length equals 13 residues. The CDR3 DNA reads TGCGCCAGCAGCTTGGCCACAAACTATGGCTACACCTTC. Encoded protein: CASSLATNYGYTF.

The CDR3 DNA is TGCGCCAGCAGCCAAGAGCCAGGGGGCTCTGGAAACACCATATATTTT. This gives the protein CASSQEPGGSGNTIYF. The chain links TRBV4-1 to TRBJ1-3, with 7 positions matching TRBD1. The CDR3 runs to 16 residues. In germline, CDR1 is MGHRA, CDR2 YSYEKL. The junction had 2 bases not matched to a gene; V was cut back by 0 bases and J by 0 bases.

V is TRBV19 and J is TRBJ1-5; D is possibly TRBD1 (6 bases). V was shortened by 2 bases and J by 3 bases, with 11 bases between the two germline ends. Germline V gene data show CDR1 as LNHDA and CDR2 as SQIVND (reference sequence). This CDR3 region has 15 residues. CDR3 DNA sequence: TGTGCCAGTAGTATAAGGACAGCCGACAATCAGCCCCAGCATTTT. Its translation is CASSIRTADNQPQHF.

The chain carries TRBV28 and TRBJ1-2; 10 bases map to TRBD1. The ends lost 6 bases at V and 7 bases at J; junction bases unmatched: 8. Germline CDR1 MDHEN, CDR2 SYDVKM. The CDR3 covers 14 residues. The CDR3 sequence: CASRRQGAYGGYTF. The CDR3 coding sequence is TGTGCCAGCAGGCGACAGGGGGCTTACGGTGGCTACACCTTC.

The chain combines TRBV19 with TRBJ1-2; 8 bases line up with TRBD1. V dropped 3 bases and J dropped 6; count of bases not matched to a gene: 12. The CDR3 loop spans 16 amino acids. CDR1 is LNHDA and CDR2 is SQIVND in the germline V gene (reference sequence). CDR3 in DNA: TGTGCCAGTAGTATGGTGGGACAGGCCGCGGGTCATGGCTACACCTTC. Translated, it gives CASSMVGQAAGHGYTF.

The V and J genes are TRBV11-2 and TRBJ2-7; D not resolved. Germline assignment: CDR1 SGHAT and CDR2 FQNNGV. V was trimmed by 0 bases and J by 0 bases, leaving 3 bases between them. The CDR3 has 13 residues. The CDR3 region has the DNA TGTGCCAGCAGCTTAGACTCCTCCTACGAGCAGTACTTC. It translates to CASSLDSSYEQYF.

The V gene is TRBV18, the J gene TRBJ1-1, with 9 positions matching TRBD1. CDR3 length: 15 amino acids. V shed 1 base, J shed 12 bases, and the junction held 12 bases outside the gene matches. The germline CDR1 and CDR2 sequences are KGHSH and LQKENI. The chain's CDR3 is CASSPRTGADRATFF. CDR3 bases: TGTGCCAGCTCACCACGGACAGGGGCAGACCGGGCAACTTTCTTT.

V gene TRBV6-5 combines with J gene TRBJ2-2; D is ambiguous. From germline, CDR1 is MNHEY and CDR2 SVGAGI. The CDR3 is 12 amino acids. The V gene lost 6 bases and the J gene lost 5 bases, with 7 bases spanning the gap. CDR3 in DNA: TGTGCCAGCAGCCAACAGACCGGGGAGCTGTTTTTT. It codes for CASSQQTGELFF.

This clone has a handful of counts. CDR3 sequence (DNA): TGTGCCAGCTCACCCGACCGGGACAGGGGCCCCGTGGGCAATCAGCCCCAGCATTTT. Encoded protein: CASSPDRDRGPVGNQPQHF. The chain carries TRBV18 and TRBJ1-5, with TRBD1 identical over 10 bases. The trim removed 3 bases at V and 2 bases at J, leaving 13 bases unmatched. This CDR3 has 19 amino acids. Germline lookup yields CDR1 KGHSH and CDR2 LQKENI.

CDR3 nucleotide sequence: TGTGCCATCAGTGATGTGGGCTCTTCCAATGAAAAACTGTTTTTT. Its translation: CAISDVGSSNEKLFF. The chain has TRBV10-3 and TRBJ1-4; D is unresolved. The length of the CDR3 is 15 residues. Germline V gene data show CDR1 as ENHRY and CDR2 as SYGVKD. V lost 3 bases to trimming and J lost 5 bases, with 13 bases between them.

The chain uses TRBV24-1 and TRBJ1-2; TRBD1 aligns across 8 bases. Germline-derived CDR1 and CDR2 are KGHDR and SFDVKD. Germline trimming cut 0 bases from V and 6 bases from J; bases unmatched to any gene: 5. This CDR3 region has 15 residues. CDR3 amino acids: CATSDLTDREDGYTF. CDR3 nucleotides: TGTGCCACCAGTGATTTGACGGACAGGGAAGATGGCTACACCTTC.

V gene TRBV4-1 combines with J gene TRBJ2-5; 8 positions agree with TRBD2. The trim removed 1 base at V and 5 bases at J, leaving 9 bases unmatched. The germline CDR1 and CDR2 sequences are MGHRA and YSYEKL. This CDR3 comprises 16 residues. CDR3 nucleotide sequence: TGCGCCAGCAGCCAAGTTGTAGCGGGGAGACGGGAGACCCAGTACTTC. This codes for CASSQVVAGRRETQYF.

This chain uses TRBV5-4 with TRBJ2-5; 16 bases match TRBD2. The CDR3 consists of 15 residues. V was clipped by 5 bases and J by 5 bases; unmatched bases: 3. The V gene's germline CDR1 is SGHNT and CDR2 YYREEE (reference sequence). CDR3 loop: CASRGLAGGLETQYF. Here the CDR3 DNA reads TGTGCCAGCAGGGGACTAGCGGGGGGGCTTGAGACCCAGTACTTC.

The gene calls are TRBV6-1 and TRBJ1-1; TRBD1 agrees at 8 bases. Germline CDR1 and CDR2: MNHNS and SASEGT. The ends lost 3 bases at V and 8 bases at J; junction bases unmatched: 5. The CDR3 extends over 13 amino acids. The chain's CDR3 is CASSETGVGEAFF. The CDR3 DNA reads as TGTGCCAGCAGTGAGACAGGGGTCGGAGAAGCTTTCTTT.

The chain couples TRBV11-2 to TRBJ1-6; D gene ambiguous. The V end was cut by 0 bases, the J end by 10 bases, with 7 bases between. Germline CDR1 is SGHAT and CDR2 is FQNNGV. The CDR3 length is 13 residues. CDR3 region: CASSLEYRSPLHF. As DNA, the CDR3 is TGTGCCAGCAGCTTAGAGTATCGGTCACCCCTCCACTTT.

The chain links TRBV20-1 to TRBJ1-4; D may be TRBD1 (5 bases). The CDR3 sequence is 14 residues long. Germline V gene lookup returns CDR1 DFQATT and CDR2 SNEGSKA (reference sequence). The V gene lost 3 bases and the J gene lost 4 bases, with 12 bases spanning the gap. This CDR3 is CSASVTGFNEKLFF. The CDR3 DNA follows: TGCAGTGCTAGTGTAACAGGTTTTAATGAAAAACTGTTTTTT.

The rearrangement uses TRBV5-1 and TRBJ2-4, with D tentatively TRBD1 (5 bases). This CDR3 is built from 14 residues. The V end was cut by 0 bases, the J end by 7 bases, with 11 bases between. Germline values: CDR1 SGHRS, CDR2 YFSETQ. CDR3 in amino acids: CASSLEGSINIQYF. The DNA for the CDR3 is TGCGCCAGCAGCTTGGAGGGGTCGATTAACATTCAGTACTTC.

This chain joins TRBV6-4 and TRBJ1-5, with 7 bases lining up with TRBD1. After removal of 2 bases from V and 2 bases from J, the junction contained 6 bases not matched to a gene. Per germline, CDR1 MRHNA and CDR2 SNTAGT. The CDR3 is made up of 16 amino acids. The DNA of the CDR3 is TGTGCCAGCAGTGACAGAGACAGGGCTGGCAATCAGCCCCAGCATTTT. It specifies CASSDRDRAGNQPQHF.

CDR3: CASSGTDSNSPLHF. DNA of the CDR3: TGTGCCAGCAGTGGGACAGATTCTAATTCACCCCTCCACTTT. V gene TRBV2 combines with J gene TRBJ1-6, with a weak D call TRBD1 (6 bases). V was trimmed by 4 bases and J by 6 bases, leaving 10 bases between them. Germline V gene lookup returns CDR1 SNHLY and CDR2 FYNNEI. The CDR3 spans 14 residues.

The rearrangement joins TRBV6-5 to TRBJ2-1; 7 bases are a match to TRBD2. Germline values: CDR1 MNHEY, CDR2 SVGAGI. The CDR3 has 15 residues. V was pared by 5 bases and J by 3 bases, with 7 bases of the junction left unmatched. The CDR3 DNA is TGTGCCAGCAGTCCCAGGGAGGGCTTCTACAATGAGCAGTTCTTC. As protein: CASSPREGFYNEQFF.

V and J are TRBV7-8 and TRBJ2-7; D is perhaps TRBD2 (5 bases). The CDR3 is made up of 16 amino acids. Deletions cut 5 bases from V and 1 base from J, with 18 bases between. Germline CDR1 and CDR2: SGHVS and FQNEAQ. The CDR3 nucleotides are TGTGCCAGCAGCACGCCTAGGTCGGGGATTTCCTACGAGCAGTACTTC. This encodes CASSTPRSGISYEQYF.